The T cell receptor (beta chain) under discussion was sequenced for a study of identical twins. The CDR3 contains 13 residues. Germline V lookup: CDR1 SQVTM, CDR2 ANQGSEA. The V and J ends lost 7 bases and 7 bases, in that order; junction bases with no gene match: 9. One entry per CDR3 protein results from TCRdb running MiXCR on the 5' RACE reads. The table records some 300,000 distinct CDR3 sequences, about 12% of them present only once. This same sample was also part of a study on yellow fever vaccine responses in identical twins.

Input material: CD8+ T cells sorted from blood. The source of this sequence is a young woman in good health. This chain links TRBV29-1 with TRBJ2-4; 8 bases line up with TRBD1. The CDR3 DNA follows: TGCAGCGCGGAGGACAGGGTTTCCAACATTCAGTACTTC. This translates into CSAEDRVSNIQYF.